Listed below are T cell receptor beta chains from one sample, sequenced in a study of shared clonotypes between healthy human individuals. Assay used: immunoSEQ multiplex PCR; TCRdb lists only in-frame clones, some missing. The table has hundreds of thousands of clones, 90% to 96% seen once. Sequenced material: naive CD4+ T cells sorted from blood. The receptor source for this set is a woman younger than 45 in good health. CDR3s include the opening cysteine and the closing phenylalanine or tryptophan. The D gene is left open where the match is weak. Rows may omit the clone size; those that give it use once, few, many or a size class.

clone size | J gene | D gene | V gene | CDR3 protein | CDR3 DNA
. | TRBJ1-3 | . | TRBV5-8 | CASSLAGSRKGGNTIYF | TGTGCCAGCAGCTTGGCCGGGTCAAGAAAGGGTGGAAACACCATATATTTT
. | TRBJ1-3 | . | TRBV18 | CASSSRDDSGNTIYF | TGTGCCAGCTCAAGCCGGGACGACTCTGGAAACACCATATATTTT
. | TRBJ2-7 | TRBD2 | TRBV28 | CASSLPGGSYEQYF | TGTGCCAGCAGTTTACCTGGCGGGAGTTACGAGCAGTACTTC
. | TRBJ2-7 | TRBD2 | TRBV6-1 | CASSEGLAGNYEQYF | TGTGCCAGCAGTGAGGGACTAGCGGGGAACTACGAGCAGTACTTC
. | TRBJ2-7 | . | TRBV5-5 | CASSTSSRGHEQYF | TGTGCCAGCAGCACCTCCTCGCGGGGTCACGAGCAGTACTTC
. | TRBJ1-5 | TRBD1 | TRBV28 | CASSSPWTGDSNQPQHF | TGTGCCAGCAGTTCCCCCTGGACAGGGGATAGCAATCAGCCCCAGCATTTT
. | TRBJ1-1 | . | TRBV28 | CASSFSWGANTEAFF | TGTGCCAGCAGTTTTAGTTGGGGGGCGAACACTGAAGCTTTCTTT
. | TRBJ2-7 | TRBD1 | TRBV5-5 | CASSFVTGTSYEQYF | TGTGCCAGCAGCTTCGTGACAGGGACCTCCTACGAGCAGTACTTC
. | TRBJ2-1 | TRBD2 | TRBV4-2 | CASSALAGRLDEQFF | TGTGCCAGCAGCGCACTAGCGGGACGATTAGATGAGCAGTTCTTC
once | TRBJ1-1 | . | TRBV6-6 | CASTPLNYREAFF | TGTGCCAGCACTCCCCTAAACTACAGAGAAGCTTTCTTT
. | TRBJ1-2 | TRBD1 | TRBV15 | CATSRQGAFGYTF | TGTGCCACCAGCAGGCAGGGGGCGTTTGGCTACACCTTC
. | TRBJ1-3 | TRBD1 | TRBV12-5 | CASGLGTGYSGNTIYF | TGTGCTAGTGGTTTGGGGACAGGATACTCTGGAAACACCATATATTTT
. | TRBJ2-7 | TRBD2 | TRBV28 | CASRSQMAGAYYEQYF | TGTGCCAGCAGATCACAAATGGCGGGAGCTTACTACGAGCAGTACTTC
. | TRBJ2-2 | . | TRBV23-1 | CASTRGSGTGELFF | TGCGCCAGCACCCGGGGCTCCGGCACCGGGGAGCTGTTTTTT
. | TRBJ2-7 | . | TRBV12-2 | CASRLAVSLAGLYEQYF | TGTGCAAGTCGCTTAGCGGTCTCACTAGCGGGACTCTACGAGCAGTACTTC
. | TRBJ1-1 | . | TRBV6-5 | CASSYSRTMNTEAFF | TGTGCCAGCAGTTACTCTCGGACAATGAACACTGAAGCTTTCTTT
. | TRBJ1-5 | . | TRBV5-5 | CASSSRGVSNQPQHF | TGTGCCAGCAGCTCCCGAGGGGTGAGCAATCAGCCCCAGCATTTT
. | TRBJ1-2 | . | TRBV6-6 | CASSDYSYGYTF | TGTGCCAGCAGCGATTACAGCTATGGCTACACCTTC
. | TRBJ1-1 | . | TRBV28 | CASRGGDLWNTEAFF | TGTGCCAGCAGAGGGGGGGACCTATGGAACACTGAAGCTTTCTTT
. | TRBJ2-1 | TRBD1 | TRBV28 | CASSHTGTGAYNEQFF | TGTGCCAGCAGCCATACCGGGACAGGGGCCTACAATGAGCAGTTCTTC
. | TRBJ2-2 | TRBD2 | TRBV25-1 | CASSPATSGGGELFF | TGTGCCAGCAGTCCCGCGACTAGCGGGGGAGGGGAGCTGTTTTTT
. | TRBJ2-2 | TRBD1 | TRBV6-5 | CASRDWDRGTGELFF | TGTGCCAGCAGGGATTGGGACAGGGGCACCGGGGAGCTGTTTTTT
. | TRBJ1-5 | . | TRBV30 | CAWSVADNQPQHF | TGTGCCTGGAGTGTTGCTGATAATCAGCCCCAGCATTTT
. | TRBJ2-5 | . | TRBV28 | CASSLGGLSLETQYF | TGTGCCAGCAGTTTAGGAGGGTTGAGCTTGGAGACCCAGTACTTC
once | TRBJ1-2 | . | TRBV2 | CASSDHSPYGYTF | TGTGCCAGCAGTGATCACTCTCCCTATGGCTACACCTTC
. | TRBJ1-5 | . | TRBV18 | CASSPGLGDQPQHF | TGTGCCAGCTCACCCGGGCTTGGAGATCAGCCCCAGCATTTT
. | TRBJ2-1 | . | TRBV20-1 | CSVLGSRGQFF | TGCAGTGTTCTAGGGTCCAGGGGGCAGTTCTTC
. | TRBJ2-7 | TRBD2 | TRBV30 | CAWRGGSSYEQYF | TGTGCCTGGAGAGGCGGGAGTTCCTACGAGCAGTACTTC
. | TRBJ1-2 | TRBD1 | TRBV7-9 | CASSWGQDAHGYTF | TGTGCCAGCAGCTGGGGACAGGATGCGCATGGCTACACCTTC
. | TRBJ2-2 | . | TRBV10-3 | CAISAGDGSGELFF | TGTGCCATCAGTGCCGGGGATGGGTCCGGGGAGCTGTTTTTT
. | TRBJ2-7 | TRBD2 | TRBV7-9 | CASSLVATSGVYEQYF | TGTGCCAGCAGCTTAGTCGCTACTAGCGGGGTCTACGAGCAGTACTTC
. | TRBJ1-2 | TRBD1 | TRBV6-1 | CASRAGGHVYGYTF | TGTGCCAGCAGGGCAGGGGGTCATGTCTATGGCTACACCTTC
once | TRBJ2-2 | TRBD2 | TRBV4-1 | CASSQNPRGGLAGVGTGELFF | TGCGCCAGCAGCCAGAATCCCCGAGGGGGACTAGCGGGAGTGGGGACCGGGGAGCTGTTTTTT
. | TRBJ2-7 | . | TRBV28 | CASSLPDSLGYEQYF | TGTGCCAGCAGTCTCCCGGACAGTTTGGGGTACGAGCAGTACTTC
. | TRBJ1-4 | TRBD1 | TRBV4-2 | CASSPGQGPATNEKLFF | TGTGCCAGCAGCCCAGGACAGGGCCCCGCAACTAATGAAAAACTGTTTTTT
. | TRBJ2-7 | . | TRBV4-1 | CASSQDAHGYYEQYF | TGCGCCAGCAGCCAGGATGCTCACGGATACTACGAGCAGTACTTC
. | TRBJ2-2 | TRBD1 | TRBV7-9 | CASSRTGVNTGELFF | TGTGCCAGCAGCCGGACAGGAGTAAACACCGGGGAGCTGTTTTTT
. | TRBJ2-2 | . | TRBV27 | CASRNTGELFF | TGTGCCAGCAGAAACACCGGGGAGCTGTTTTTT
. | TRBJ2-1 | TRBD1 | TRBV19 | CASTGTGSYNEQFF | TGTGCCAGTACAGGGACAGGGTCCTACAATGAGCAGTTCTTC
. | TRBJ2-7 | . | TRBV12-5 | CASGLYEQYF | TGTGCTAGTGGTTTGTACGAGCAGTACTTC
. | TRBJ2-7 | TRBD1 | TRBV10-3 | CAIRGTGLYEQYF | TGTGCCATCAGGGGGACAGGGCTCTACGAGCAGTACTTC
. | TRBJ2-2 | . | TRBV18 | CASSPLVNTGELFF | TGTGCCAGCTCACCACTAGTTAACACCGGGGAGCTGTTTTTT
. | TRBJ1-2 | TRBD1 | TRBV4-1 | CASSQPGQGAGYTF | TGCGCCAGCAGCCAGCCGGGACAGGGGGCCGGCTACACCTTC
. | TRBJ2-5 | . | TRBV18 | CASSPTGRFQETQYF | TGTGCCAGCTCACCCACAGGGAGATTCCAAGAGACCCAGTACTTC
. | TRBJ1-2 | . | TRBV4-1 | CASRQVVGRENYGYTF | TGCGCCAGCAGACAAGTAGTTGGCAGGGAAAACTATGGCTACACCTTC
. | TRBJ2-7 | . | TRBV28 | CASSFSGPSEQYF | TGTGCCAGCAGTTTTTCTGGGCCCTCCGAGCAGTACTTC
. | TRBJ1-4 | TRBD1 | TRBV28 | CASNSLSGGRGRSEATNEKLFF | TGTGCCAGCAACTCACTCTCCGGCGGCAGGGGGCGAAGTGAGGCAACTAATGAAAAACTGTTTTTT